Listed here are 15 T cell receptor beta chains from one sample, sequenced in a study of human T cells and chemical hapten exposure. The time point: patch test 1, 2 weeks after DPC sensitization. This sample's treatment: therapeutic diphenylcyclopropenone sensitization with weekly scalp DPC. A single record per CDR3 protein comes from TCRdb applying MiXCR to the RACE reads. The table includes 84,000 or so distinct CDR3 sequences, roughly a tenth detected once. The input for sequencing was whole blood, taken in connection with sensitization to the hapten diphenylcyclopropenone (DPC). These receptors all stem from a man aged 40-55 years with alopecia areata. Some clones in this sample may be carry-over from other donors' samples.

This clonotype was seen many times. The chain carries TRBV24-1 and TRBJ2-5; 10 positions agree with TRBD1. The ends lost 2 bases at V and 4 bases at J; junction bases unmatched: 6. The CDR3 totals 16 residues. Germline-derived CDR1 and CDR2 are KGHDR and SFDVKD. CDR3 nucleotide sequence: TGTGCCACCAGTGATTCGGGACAGGGGCGCGGAGAGACCCAGTACTTC. This gives the protein CATSDSGQGRGETQYF.

This clonotype has just a few counts. This rearrangement joins TRBV3-1 to TRBJ1-2, with TRBD1 matching over 9 bases. This CDR3 is built from 15 residues. Trimming cost V 1 base and J 3 bases; bases outside gene matches: 3. Per germline, CDR1 LGHDT and CDR2 YNNKEL (reference sequence). CDR3 sequence (DNA): TGTGCCAGCAGCCAAGTGGGACAGGGCTACTATGGCTACACCTTC. It is translated as CASSQVGQGYYGYTF.

The chain has TRBV11-2 and TRBJ1-5; D unclear. Germline V gene data show CDR1 as SGHAT and CDR2 as FQNNGV. The CDR3 is made up of 13 amino acids. V lost 3 bases and J lost 4, with 7 bases in between. Here the CDR3 reads CASSLTQNQPQHF. CDR3 nucleotides: TGTGCCAGCAGCTTGACCCAAAATCAGCCCCAGCATTTT.

This rearrangement joins TRBV29-1 to TRBJ2-7; TRBD1 aligns across 9 bases. This CDR3 region has 16 residues. Germline values: CDR1 SQVTM, CDR2 ANQGSEA. The V and J ends lost 2 bases and 3 bases, in that order; junction bases with no gene match: 11. DNA of the CDR3: TGCAGCGTTGAACCCAGCCACAGGGGGCCAAACTACGAGCAGTACGTC. As protein: CSVEPSHRGPNYEQYV.

This clonotype was picked up many times. This sequence joins TRBV28 and TRBJ2-3; 10 nucleotides match TRBD2. The trim removed 8 bases at V and 2 bases at J, leaving 7 bases unmatched. This CDR3 spans 15 amino acids. Germline CDR1 MDHEN, CDR2 SYDVKM. The CDR3 DNA reads TGTGCCAGCGGGGAAACTAGCGGGGCCACAGATACGCAGTATTTT. It yields the protein CASGETSGATDTQYF.

This clonotype was observed many times. CDR3 DNA: TGCAGCGTTGAAGATGGAGGGCGGTTGAACACTGAAGCTTTCTTT. Translation gives CSVEDGGRLNTEAFF. The V gene is TRBV29-1, the J gene TRBJ1-1; D gene ambiguous. V was clipped by 0 bases and J by 0 bases, with 11 bases between them. Germline V gene lookup returns CDR1 SQVTM and CDR2 ANQGSEA. This CDR3 is built from 15 residues.

This clonotype occurred a few times. The chain employs TRBV6-6 and TRBJ1-1; 8 bases line up with TRBD1. V shed 7 bases, J shed 10 bases, and the junction held 23 bases outside the gene matches. CDR3 size: 17 residues. Germline V lookup: CDR1 MNHNY, CDR2 SVGAGI (reference sequence). The CDR3 sequence: CASKSPKQAGGEGRAFF. The CDR3 DNA sequence: TGTGCCAGCAAGAGTCCAAAGCAAGCAGGGGGCGAGGGGCGAGCTTTCTTT.

This clonotype was picked up a small number of times. The J gene is TRBJ1-5, the V gene TRBV7-9, with D possibly TRBD1 on 5 matching bases. The CDR3 has 13 amino acids. V was shortened by 4 bases and J by 9 bases, with 13 bases between the two germline ends. Per germline, CDR1 SEHNR and CDR2 FQNEAQ (reference sequence). The CDR3 sequence: CASSWGEGVPQHF. The DNA of the CDR3 is TGTGCCAGCAGCTGGGGGGAAGGGGTGCCCCAGCATTTT.

This chain joins TRBV29-1 and TRBJ1-3; tentatively, D is TRBD1 (5 bases). V gave up 4 bases and J gave up 2 bases, with 6 bases separating them. This CDR3 is 12 amino acids long. Germline V gives CDR1 SQVTM, CDR2 ANQGSEA. CDR3 in amino acids: CSVGGAGNTIYF. CDR3 coding DNA: TGCAGCGTTGGGGGGGCTGGAAACACCATATATTTT.

The chain links TRBV29-1 to TRBJ2-6, with a tentative D call TRBD1 (6 bases). The CDR3 is made up of 16 amino acids. Germline V gives CDR1 SQVTM, CDR2 ANQGSEA. The V gene lost 3 bases and the J gene lost 0 bases, with 12 bases spanning the gap. The CDR3 coding sequence is TGCAGCGTTGAGGGTCAGGGGAGCTCTGGGGCCAACGTCCTGACTTTC. Protein sequence: CSVEGQGSSGANVLTF.

With regard to this clonotype: The final CDR3 position lacks the conserved phenylalanine or tryptophan, pointing to a likely read error. This chain connects TRBV27 to TRBJ2-4; 10 bases match TRBD2. V was pared by 2 bases and J by 3 bases, with 10 bases of the junction left unmatched. The CDR3 totals 18 residues. Per the germline V gene, CDR1 is MNHEY and CDR2 is SMNVEV (reference sequence). Here the CDR3 DNA reads TGTGCCAGCAGTTTACCTAGCGGGAGAAAGTGGGGCAAAAACATTCAGTACCTC. Translated, it gives CASSLPSGRKWGKNIQYL.

This sequence joins TRBV7-6 and TRBJ2-1; 15 bases fit TRBD2. This CDR3 has 19 residues. The V gene end was trimmed by 6 bases and the J gene end by 6 bases; junction bases not matched to a gene: 15. CDR1 and CDR2 (germline): SGHVS, FNYEAQ. The CDR3 region has the DNA TGTGCCAGCAGACCAACCGGGACTAGCGGGAGGAGTTTGTTCAATGAGCAGTTCTTC. As protein: CASRPTGTSGRSLFNEQFF.

The table lists this clonotype with a few counts. The chain links TRBV28 to TRBJ2-7; D is uncertain. The ends were cut back, 3 bases at V and 2 bases at J, with 11 bases in the middle. Germline V gene data show CDR1 as MDHEN and CDR2 as SYDVKM. The CDR3 is made up of 14 amino acids. The CDR3 DNA reads as TGTGCCAGCAGTTTTCTGGGCAGAGCCTACGAGCAGTACTTC. Protein product: CASSFLGRAYEQYF.

The chain joins TRBV13 to TRBJ2-7; 11 nucleotides line up with TRBD2. The CDR3 is 17 amino acids. The germline CDR1 and CDR2 sequences are PRHDT and FYEKMQ (reference sequence). V lost 0 bases and J lost 1; bases outside the gene matches: 5. CDR3 sequence reads: CASSLGSRLAGSYEQYF. The CDR3 bases are TGTGCCAGCAGCTTAGGCAGCAGACTAGCGGGGTCCTACGAGCAGTACTTC.

This clonotype was observed at least ten times. This chain links TRBV24-1 with TRBJ1-5; D may be TRBD1 (5 bases). V was shortened by 3 bases and J by 2 bases, with 16 bases between the two germline ends. Germline CDR1 is KGHDR and CDR2 is SFDVKD. CDR3 size: 17 residues. This CDR3 is CATSDPRRDGGNQPQHF. CDR3 bases: TGTGCCACCAGTGATCCTCGCCGGGACGGAGGCAATCAGCCCCAGCATTTT.